This TCR beta chain was identified in a study of identical twins (dated by TCRdb to the mid-2010s). Describing the broader study: The study deep-sequenced TCR alpha and beta repertoires from monozygotic twins, unrelated adults of various ages and cord blood to test whether fetal clonotypes persist. Replicate twin experiments were performed at different times using different library preparation protocols to rule out contamination.

To prepare the library, 5' RACE was applied. These reads were obtained on an Illumina HiSeq 2000. A universal primer binding site was introduced by template switching, and a unique molecular identifier was present in the final cDNA, enabling accurate counting of TCR cDNA molecules. Specific primers in the conserved constant-segment region were used to synthesize first-strand cDNA for the TCR alpha and beta chains. Each cDNA library was double barcoded, with a SMART-Mk sample barcode plus Illumina barcodes, to control for contamination. TruSeq adapter sequences, together with Illumina sample barcodes, were added in two successive PCR steps. The Illumina HiSeq platform was used with custom primers to sequence TCR alpha and beta cDNA libraries. Processing in the source paper ran as follows. Raw reads were processed with MiGEC to extract unique molecular identifiers, and MiXCR was used to determine CDR3 positions. Recombination models were inferred per individual with the repgenHMM and IGoR tools using an EM algorithm. The analysis of shared clonotypes was done with the tcR package in R, with sharing normalized by the product of cloneset sizes. Out-of-frame nonproductive sequences were analyzed to study raw recombination free of thymic and clonal selection effects. In-frame beta chains were kept once TCRdb had trimmed the public reads at Q25 with fastp and called clones with MiXCR. Entries are consolidated by CDR3 protein sequence, retaining the most common genes and DNA. V and J calls and clone size were set by TCRdb, not the authors. Counted in this sample were around 510,000 distinct CDR3 sequences; roughly an eighth of them appeared once. The ten largest clonotypes hold around 0.98% of the sample.

Looking up the germline V gene (reference sequence) yields CDR1 MNHEY and CDR2 SMNVEV. CDR3 length: 20 amino acids, cysteine to phenylalanine. CDR3 DNA is the only sequence kept; it has 60 bases, read in frame from the first base. V loses 3 bases, J loses 4 bases, and the germline ends lie 31 bases apart. Every donor was a healthy Caucasian. The twin cohort comprised three pairs of female monozygotic twins, all aged roughly 18 to 29 years. Positive isolation kits from Invitrogen were used to isolate the CD4+ and CD8+ T cell populations. This clonotype has a handful of counts. There is no known antigen for this receptor. There are no base qualities to consult, and no much larger clone falls within one base. General conclusions and limits of the study: Invariant T cells such as MAIT and iNKT could partly confound zero-insertion analyses, though diverse VJ usage argued against this for most clonotypes. Fewer insertions were carried by abundant cord blood beta clonotypes; a weaker similar trend was observed in young adult naive repertoires, while no such trend was observed in memory repertoires. Recombination models systematically underestimated out-of-frame TCR alpha sharing in monozygotic twins but agreed with sharing between unrelated individuals. Because the same donors could not be followed over many years, conclusions were based on cross-sectional statistical analysis. Out-of-frame TCR alpha sequences shared between twins showed an excess of low generation-probability sequences compared with coincidental sharing between unrelated individuals. A weaker excess of twin sharing was found in beta out-of-frame sequences because the signal-to-noise ratio was lowered by fewer shared sequences.

This sample was shared with a second study, whose subject was yellow fever vaccine responses in identical twins. Per that second paper: According to the authors, the vaccine-induced T cell response in identical twins seemed to be partly convergent and partly specific to each individual. In identical twins, the study followed T cell clones that responded to the vaccine with precision.

This receptor was identified in a young woman in good health. The chain is assembled from TRBV27 and TRBJ2-7; tentative D gene TRBD2, with 6 bases matching. Sequencing input: CD4+ T cells sorted from blood. The nucleotide sequence is TGTGCCAGCAGTTTTTCCCGTAGCGGCCTTCGCCTTGCCCCTAATTACGAGCAGTACTTC. Its protein reads: CASSFSRSGLRLAPNYEQYF.